What follows are 9 T cell receptor beta chains derived from one specimen sequenced in a study of cytomegalovirus exposure and HLA in healthy donors. Clones were sequenced by immunoSEQ multiplex PCR, and TCRdb holds only the in-frame ones, with some missing. The table lists around 300,000 clones, 86% of them singletons. Sequenced sample: PBMCs. The receptors originated from a woman under 30 in good health and CMV-seronegative.

V gene TRBV28 combines with J gene TRBJ2-1; the D is unclear. Trimming shortened V by 5 bases and J by 3 bases, and 17 bases separated the two germline ends. This CDR3 has 16 amino acids. Germline CDR1 is MDHEN and CDR2 is SYDVKM. The CDR3 protein is CASSPPPNGFYNEQFF. In nucleotides, the CDR3 is TGTGCCAGCAGTCCCCCCCCGAACGGTTTCTACAATGAGCAGTTCTTC.

The chain links TRBV18 to TRBJ2-1; no clear D. The CDR3 is 14 residues long. Looked up from germline, CDR1 is KGHSH and CDR2 is LQKENI. V was cut by 2 bases and J by 1 base, with 6 bases left in between. The CDR3 is CASSPVTSYNEQFF. The CDR3, as DNA: TGTGCCAGCTCACCAGTCACTTCCTACAATGAGCAGTTCTTC.

This chain uses TRBV7-3 with TRBJ2-5; 8 bases are a match to TRBD2. This CDR3 is built from 15 residues. With V trimmed by 5 bases and J by 7 bases, 12 bases remained unmatched. Per the germline V gene, CDR1 is SGHTA and CDR2 is FQGTGA. The DNA for the CDR3 is TGTGCCAGCAGCCCCGGGACCGGGGGGGCCTGGACCCAGTACTTC. It specifies CASSPGTGGAWTQYF.

CDR3 loop: CAISSTGASGNSPLHF. For the CDR3, the DNA is TGTGCCATCAGTTCAACAGGGGCCAGCGGTAATTCACCCCTCCACTTT. The genes are TRBV10-3 and TRBJ1-6; TRBD1 matches at 7 bases. Germline CDR1 is ENHRY and CDR2 is SYGVKD. This CDR3 is built from 16 residues. V gave up 5 bases and J gave up 6 bases; unmatched junction bases: 10.

The chain links TRBV27 to TRBJ2-2; D call uncertain. With 3 bases removed from V and 0 bases from J, the gap between germline ends came to 5 bases. The CDR3 extends over 14 amino acids. Germline V lookup: CDR1 MNHEY, CDR2 SMNVEV (reference sequence). The CDR3 nucleotides read TGTGCCAGCAGTTTTACGGCGAACACCGGGGAGCTGTTTTTT. This sequence encodes CASSFTANTGELFF.

The rearrangement joins TRBV21-1 to TRBJ1-2; the table gives TRBD1 as D, unverified against the DNA. TRBV21-1 is annotated as a pseudogene. The CDR3 loop spans 12 amino acids. CDR3 protein: CARTATNYGYTF. Written as DNA, the CDR3 is TGTGCCAGGACAGCCACTAACTATGGCTACACCTTC.

This chain links TRBV2 with TRBJ1-2; D gene unclear. The CDR3 consists of 14 residues. CDR1 and CDR2 (germline): SNHLY, FYNNEI. Trimming cost V 2 bases and J 0 bases, with 7 bases left between them. The CDR3 reads CASSEREANYGYTF. As DNA, the CDR3 is TGTGCCAGCAGTGAAAGAGAAGCTAACTATGGCTACACCTTC.

The rearrangement links TRBV9 to TRBJ1-3; D is ambiguous. There are 13 residues in the CDR3. Trimming took 0 bases from V and 4 from J, leaving 5 bases between them. Germline CDR1 SGDLS, CDR2 YYNGEE. The CDR3 DNA sequence: TGTGCCAGCAGCGTAGTCCAGGGAAACACCATATATTTT. Translated: CASSVVQGNTIYF.

The chain combines TRBV2 with TRBJ1-5; 7 positions agree with TRBD1. Unmatched junction bases numbered 6, after V lost 6 bases and J lost 4 bases. This CDR3 has 14 residues. Germline V gene lookup returns CDR1 SNHLY and CDR2 FYNNEI. This CDR3 reads CASRGTDGNQPQHF. Written as DNA, the CDR3 is TGTGCCAGCAGGGGGACAGACGGTAATCAGCCCCAGCATTTT.